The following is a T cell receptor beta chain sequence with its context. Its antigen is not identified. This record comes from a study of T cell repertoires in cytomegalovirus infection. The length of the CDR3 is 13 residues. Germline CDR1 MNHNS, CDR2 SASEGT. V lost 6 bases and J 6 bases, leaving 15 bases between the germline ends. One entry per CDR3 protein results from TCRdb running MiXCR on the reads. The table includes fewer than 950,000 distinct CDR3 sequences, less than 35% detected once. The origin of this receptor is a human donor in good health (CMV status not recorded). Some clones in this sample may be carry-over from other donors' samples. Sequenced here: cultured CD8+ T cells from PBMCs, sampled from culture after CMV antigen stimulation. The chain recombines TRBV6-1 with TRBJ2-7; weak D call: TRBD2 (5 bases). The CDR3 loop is CASRDGLPIEQYF. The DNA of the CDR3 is TGTGCCAGCAGGGATGGACTGCCCATCGAGCAGTACTTC.